This T cell receptor beta chain stems from a study of cytomegalovirus exposure and HLA in healthy donors. Overall study context: Caucasian-associated ancestry cluster membership applied to less than 85% of 398 genotyped donors. Findings and limits, study-wide: Cytomegalovirus-associated TCR beta chains were listed, numbering over 150. Sequencing likely produced, as an artifact, a cluster of highly shared sequence variants.

Vbeta (60) and Jbeta (13) primers were used in the PCR. Sequenced by immunoSEQ multiplex PCR; TCRdb stores in-frame clones only, minus some. The sample includes under 150,000 clones, 80% to 90% of them seen just once. Donors were ostensibly healthy at sampling, although undocumented immune exposures were probable. This clone was picked up a small number of times. Antigen: not known. The receptor's source is a man between 50 and 59 years old in good health and CMV-seronegative. Material for sequencing was PBMCs.

CDR3 DNA: TGTGCCAGCAGCTTCACAGGAGACGGCGGCTACACCTTC. This translates into CASSFTGDGGYTF. This rearrangement joins TRBV7-3 to TRBJ1-2, with a tentative D call TRBD1 (5 bases). Between the trimmed V and J ends, which lost 3 bases and 8 bases, there was a span of 13 bases. The CDR3 spans 13 residues. Germline V CDR1 and CDR2: SGHTA, FQGTGA.